The 6 T cell receptor beta chains listed next were all sequenced from one sample in a study of CXCR3-negative and CXCR3-positive naive CD8 T cells. Researchers prepared the TRB cDNA libraries using 5' RACE with UMI labels. TCRdb re-called the 5' RACE reads, yielding one record per CDR3 amino acid sequence without DNA. The data include about 150,000 distinct CDR3 sequences; the top ten clones carry over 0.35%. Whole-study results and caveats: More hydrophobic TRB CDR3s were found in CXCR3-positive naive cells than in CXCR3-negative naive cells.

These receptors are not linked to any known antigen. The source material was naive CXCR3+ CD8+ T cells from blood. Subset reported: CD45RO-CCR7+CD27+CD95- naive CD8+ T cells expressing CXCR3 (TNR3+). The receptor set was obtained from a human donor in good health. Some clones in this sample may be carry-over from other donors' samples.

This chain connects TRBV15 to TRBJ2-7. Germline CDR1 is LNHNV and CDR2 is YYDKDF (reference sequence). The CDR3 totals 13 residues. CDR3 protein: CATRQPQYYEQYF.

V gene TRBV4-3 combines with J gene TRBJ2-5; TCRdb indicates TRBD2, and absent DNA this call remains unverified. Germline CDR1 and CDR2: LGHNA and YSLEER. This CDR3 contains 14 residues. CDR3: CASSLSGGTETQYF.

V is TRBV29-1 and J is TRBJ2-5; TCRdb reports TRBD1, a call that lacks DNA to check it against. This CDR3 is 15 amino acids long. Germline CDR1 and CDR2: SQVTM and ANQGSEA. This CDR3 is CSVEGAETPGETQYF.

The chain is built from TRBV6-2 or TRBV6-3 and TRBJ1-1; TCRdb's D call, TRBD1, is unchecked because there is no DNA. Germline V lookup: CDR1 MNHEY, CDR2 SVGEGT. The CDR3 covers 14 residues. CDR3 residues: CASSPPETAEEAFF.

The chain has TRBV2 and TRBJ2-7; the TRBD1 assignment by TCRdb is unverifiable without DNA. This CDR3 region has 11 residues. Germline V lookup: CDR1 SNHLY, CDR2 FYNNEI. CDR3 sequence reads: CASTTGFEQYF.

This rearrangement joins TRBV7-6 to TRBJ2-1; there is no DNA to check the TCRdb D call of TRBD2. CDR3 length: 17 residues. CDR1 and CDR2 (germline): SGHVS, FNYEAQ. This CDR3 reads CASSEGLAGGLINEQFF.